This TCR beta chain comes out of a study of T cells in Graves' hyperthyroidism and ophthalmopathy. Study overall: The authors collected peripheral blood at initial diagnosis, before any treatment. Study-wide results and limits: The majority of expanded thyroid clonotypes above 0.001 also appeared in blood. For ophthalmopathy, model prediction preceded onset by a median 6.5 months.

Any patient presenting with uncontrolled infection, other autoimmune disease, pregnancy or lactation was left out. Amplification targeted TCR beta CDR3 regions from RNA transcripts. The primer set for the first-round RT-PCR of the TCR CDR3 was HTBI. TCRdb re-called the multiplex PCR reads with MiXCR, one entry per CDR3 protein. The profile covers about 420,000 distinct CDR3 sequences, with approximately 14% appearing a single time and about 7.7% taken by the ten largest. This clonotype has a count of ten or more. The target antigen is unknown. The source of this sequence is a woman aged 18-35 years with Graves' hyperthyroidism. The sequencing input was blood.

The CDR3 bases are TGTGCCAGCAGCCTACAGGGGAGAGATGAAAAACTGTTTTTT. The encoded protein is CASSLQGRDEKLFF. The chain combines TRBV5-5 with TRBJ1-4; 7 bases line up with TRBD1. Trimming removed 4 bases from V and 6 bases from J; junction bases left unmatched: 6. CDR3 length: 14 residues. CDR1 SGHKS and CDR2 YYEKEE come from the germline V gene (reference sequence).